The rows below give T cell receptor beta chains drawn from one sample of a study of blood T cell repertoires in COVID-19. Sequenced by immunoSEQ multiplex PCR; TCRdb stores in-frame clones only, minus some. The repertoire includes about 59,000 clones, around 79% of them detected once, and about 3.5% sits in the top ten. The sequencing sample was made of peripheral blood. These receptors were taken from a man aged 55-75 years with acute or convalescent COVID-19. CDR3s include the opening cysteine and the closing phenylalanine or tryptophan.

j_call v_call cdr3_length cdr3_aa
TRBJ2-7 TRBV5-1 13 CASSPGDRGEQYF
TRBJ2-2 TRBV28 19 CASSLALFGGRLNTGELFF
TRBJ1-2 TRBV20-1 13 CSASYRLLYGYTF
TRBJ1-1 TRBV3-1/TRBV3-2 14 CASSQGLTNTEAFF
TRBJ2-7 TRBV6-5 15 CASSYSAGQGAEQYF
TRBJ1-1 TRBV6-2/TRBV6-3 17 CASSYPQMGLRNTEAFF
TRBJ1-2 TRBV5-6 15 CASSPGTGTNYGYTF
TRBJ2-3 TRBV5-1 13 CASSRGGTDTQYF
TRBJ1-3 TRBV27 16 CASSFIHRGAGNTIYF
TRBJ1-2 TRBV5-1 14 CASSLLSTGLGYTF
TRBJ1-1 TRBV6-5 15 CASSPTLLATGLAFF
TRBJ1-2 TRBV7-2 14 CASSSHGQGYGYTF
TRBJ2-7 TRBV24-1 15 CATSDPGQGEGEQYF
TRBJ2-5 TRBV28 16 CASSTLAGVGQETQYF
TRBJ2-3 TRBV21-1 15 CASSPGDREVDTQYF
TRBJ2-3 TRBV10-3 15 CAISQTGETTDTQYF
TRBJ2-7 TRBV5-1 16 CASSLRPSGETREQYF
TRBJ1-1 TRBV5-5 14 CASSIQGKNTEAFF
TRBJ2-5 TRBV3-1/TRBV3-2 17 CASSQGPAGGSRETQYF
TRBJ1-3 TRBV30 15 CAWSTGQSSGNTIYF
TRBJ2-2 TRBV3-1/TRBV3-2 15 CASSQDLASTGELFF
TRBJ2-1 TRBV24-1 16 CATSDYSGGARNEQFF
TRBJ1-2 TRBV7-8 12 CASSLDLYGYTF